Listed below are T cell receptor beta chains from one sample, sequenced in a study of shared clonotypes between healthy human individuals. TCRdb's table, derived via immunoSEQ multiplex PCR, lists solely in-frame clones and lacks some. Of 2 million to 2.5 million clones listed, 85% to 95% were seen once; the top ten hold 0.37%. The sequenced sample was naive CD4+ T cells from PBMCs. The receptor source for this set is a man aged 18 to 29 in good health. Some clones in this sample may be carry-over from other donors' samples. Each CDR3 is given without its conserved first and last residue. Each record gives: V gene, clone size, CDR3 protein. Not all rows give a size; the values are once, few, many and, for expanded clones, a class.

>TRBV19|-
ASSPRVGGDNWEETQY
>TRBV14|-
ASSQRQDSYEQY
>TRBV11-3|once
ASSQGGASTDTQY
>TRBV28|-
ASSLSERYNSPLH
>TRBV27|-
ASSPKRDATYEQY
>TRBV7-5|-
ARSIPPGLAGVPSYEQY
>TRBV6-5|-
ASSYSGQGQTEAF
>TRBV28|-
ASSLPTGTYEQY
>TRBV28|-
ASRGGAARYYGYT
>TRBV11-2|-
AGGEYTDTQY
>TRBV6-6|-
ASSLVGPEKLF
>TRBV6-5|few
ASRTGQGSEAF
>TRBV29-1|few
SVERTYRGDTEAF
>TRBV5-1|-
ASSFAGAYEQY
>TRBV7-9|-
ASSLARASLNTQY
>TRBV5-1|-
ASSLEVYSYEQY
>TRBV10-3|-
AISEGYNEQF
>TRBV28|-
ASSFSRAQEFYSNQPQH
>TRBV14|-
ASSYLDVQETQY
>TRBV11-2|-
ASSLDGGSRARYQETQY
>TRBV7-2|-
ASSLGGWYEQF
>TRBV18|-
ASSPDRLNEKLF
>TRBV7-9|once
ASSSPGSTNEKLF
>TRBV6-4|-
ASRGTGASYEQY
>TRBV28|-
ASSRTTSGPYEQY
>TRBV6-1|once
ASSERGDRVLRGYT
>TRBV5-8|once
ASSLAIGTFYGYT
>TRBV10-3|-
AISEKDQGSYYGYT
>TRBV5-5|-
ASSLDRDRRTDTQY
>TRBV10-3|-
AISESEGNYGYT
>TRBV5-1|-
ASSLAQVGNNEQF
>TRBV6-5|-
ASSSAAANYGYT
>TRBV5-1|-
ASSPDGPSSYNEQF
>TRBV27|-
ASSGQGRSGANVLT
>TRBV2|-
ASSEFGQAKT
>TRBV28|once
ASSFSPGLEFYEQF
>TRBV6-7|-
ASSYESGEDNRERQPQH
>TRBV27|-
ASSFHVSTDTQY
>TRBV10-2|-
ASKTPGPTGELF
>TRBV4-1|-
ASSQVGAYGSQQY
>TRBV28|-
ASSLAVVGTGELF
>TRBV5-6|-
ASSSSVRNFGTGNQPQH
>TRBV11-2|-
ASSPDRDFFETQY